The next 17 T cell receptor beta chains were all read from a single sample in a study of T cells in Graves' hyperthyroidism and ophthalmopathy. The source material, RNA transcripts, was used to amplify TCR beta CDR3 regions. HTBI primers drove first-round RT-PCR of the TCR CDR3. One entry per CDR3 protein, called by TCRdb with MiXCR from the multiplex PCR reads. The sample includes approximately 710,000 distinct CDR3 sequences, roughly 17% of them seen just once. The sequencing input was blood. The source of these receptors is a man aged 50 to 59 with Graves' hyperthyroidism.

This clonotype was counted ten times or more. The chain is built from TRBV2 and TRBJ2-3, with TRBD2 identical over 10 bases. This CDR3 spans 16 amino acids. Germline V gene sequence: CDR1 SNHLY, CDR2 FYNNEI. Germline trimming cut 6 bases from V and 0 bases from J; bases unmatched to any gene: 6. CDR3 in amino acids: CASRELAGFSTDTQYF. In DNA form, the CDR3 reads TGTGCCAGCAGAGAACTAGCGGGATTTAGCACAGATACGCAGTATTTT.

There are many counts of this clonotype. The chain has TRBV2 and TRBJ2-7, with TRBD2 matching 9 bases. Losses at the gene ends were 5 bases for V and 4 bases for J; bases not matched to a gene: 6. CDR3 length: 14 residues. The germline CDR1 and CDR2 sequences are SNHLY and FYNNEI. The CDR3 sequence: CASSPAGGMYEQYF. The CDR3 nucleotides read TGTGCCAGCAGTCCAGCGGGAGGAATGTACGAGCAGTACTTC.

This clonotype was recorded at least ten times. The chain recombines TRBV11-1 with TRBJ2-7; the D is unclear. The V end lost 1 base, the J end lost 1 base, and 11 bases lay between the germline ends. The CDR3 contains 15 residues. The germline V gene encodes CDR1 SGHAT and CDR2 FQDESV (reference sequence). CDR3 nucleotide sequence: TGTGCCAGCAGCTTAGGGACCCCGAGGTCCTACGAGCAGTACTTC. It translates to CASSLGTPRSYEQYF.

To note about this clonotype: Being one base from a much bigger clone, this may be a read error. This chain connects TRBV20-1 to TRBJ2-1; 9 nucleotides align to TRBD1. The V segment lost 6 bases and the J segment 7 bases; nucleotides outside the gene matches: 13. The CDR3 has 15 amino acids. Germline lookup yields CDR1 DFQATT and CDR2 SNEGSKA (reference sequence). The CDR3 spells CSARTTGGDLNEQFF. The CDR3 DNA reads TGCAGTGCAAGAACGACAGGGGGGGACTTAAATGAGCAGTTCTTC.

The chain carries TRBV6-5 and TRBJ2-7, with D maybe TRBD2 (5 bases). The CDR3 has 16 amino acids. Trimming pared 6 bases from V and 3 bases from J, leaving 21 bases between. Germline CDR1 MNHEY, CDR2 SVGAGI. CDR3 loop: CASSYKRSSRSYEQYF. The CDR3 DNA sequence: TGTGCCAGCAGCTACAAGCGGAGCTCCCGTAGCTACGAGCAGTACTTC.

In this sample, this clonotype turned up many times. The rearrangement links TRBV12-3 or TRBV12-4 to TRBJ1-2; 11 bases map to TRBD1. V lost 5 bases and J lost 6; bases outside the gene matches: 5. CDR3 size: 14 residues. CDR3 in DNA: TGTGCCAGCAGTCCGGACAGGGGGCGGGATGGCTACACCTTC. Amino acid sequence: CASSPDRGRDGYTF.

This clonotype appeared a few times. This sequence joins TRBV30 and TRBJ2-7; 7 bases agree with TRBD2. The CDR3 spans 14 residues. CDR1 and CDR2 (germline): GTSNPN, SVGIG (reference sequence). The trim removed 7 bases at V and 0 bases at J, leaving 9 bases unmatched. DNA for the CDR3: TGTGCCTCCCGAGTAGGCGGGAGCTCCTACGAGCAGTACTTC. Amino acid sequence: CASRVGGSSYEQYF.

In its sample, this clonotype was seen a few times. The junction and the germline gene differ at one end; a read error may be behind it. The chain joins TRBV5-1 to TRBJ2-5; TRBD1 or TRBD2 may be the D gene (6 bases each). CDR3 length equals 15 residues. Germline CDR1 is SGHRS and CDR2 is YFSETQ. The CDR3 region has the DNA TGCGCCAGCAGCTTGAGGTTCGGGGGACAAGGGACCCAGTACTTC. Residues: CASSLRFGGQGTQYF.

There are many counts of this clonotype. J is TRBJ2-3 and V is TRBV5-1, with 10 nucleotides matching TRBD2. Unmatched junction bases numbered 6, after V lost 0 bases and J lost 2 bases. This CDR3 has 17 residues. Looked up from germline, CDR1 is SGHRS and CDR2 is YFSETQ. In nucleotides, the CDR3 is TGCGCCAGCAGCTTGGGGGCACTAGCGGGGATCACAGATACGCAGTATTTT. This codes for CASSLGALAGITDTQYF.

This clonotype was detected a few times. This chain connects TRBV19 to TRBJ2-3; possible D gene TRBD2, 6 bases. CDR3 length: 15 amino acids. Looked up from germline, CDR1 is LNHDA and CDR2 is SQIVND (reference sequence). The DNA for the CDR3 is TGTGGCAGCGGAGGCGGGATTAGATCCACAGATACGCAGTATTTT. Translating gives CGSGGGIRSTDTQYF.

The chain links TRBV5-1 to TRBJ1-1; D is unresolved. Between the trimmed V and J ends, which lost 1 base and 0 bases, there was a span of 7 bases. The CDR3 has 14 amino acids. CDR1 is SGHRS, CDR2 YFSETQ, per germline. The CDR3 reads CASSLNFLNTEAFF. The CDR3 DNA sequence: TGCGCCAGCAGCTTGAACTTCCTGAACACTGAAGCTTTCTTT.

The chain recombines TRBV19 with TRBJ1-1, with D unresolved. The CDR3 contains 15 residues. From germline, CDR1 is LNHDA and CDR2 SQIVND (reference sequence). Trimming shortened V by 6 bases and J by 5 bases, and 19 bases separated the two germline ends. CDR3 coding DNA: TGTGCCAGTAGCGTCCAAGGCCCCCGAGGGACTGAAGCTTTCTTT. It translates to CASSVQGPRGTEAFF.

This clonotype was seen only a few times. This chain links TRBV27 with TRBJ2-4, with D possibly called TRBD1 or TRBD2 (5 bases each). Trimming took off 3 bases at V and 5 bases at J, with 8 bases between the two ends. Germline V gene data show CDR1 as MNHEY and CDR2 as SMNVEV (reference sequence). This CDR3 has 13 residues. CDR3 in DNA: TGTGCCAGCAGTTTCTTGGGACAAAACATTCAGTACTTC. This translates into CASSFLGQNIQYF.

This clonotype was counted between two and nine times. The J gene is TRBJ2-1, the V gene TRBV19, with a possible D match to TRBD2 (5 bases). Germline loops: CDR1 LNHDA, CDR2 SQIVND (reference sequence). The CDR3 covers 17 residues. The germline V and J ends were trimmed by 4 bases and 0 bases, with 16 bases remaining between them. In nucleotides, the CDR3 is TGTGCCAGTAGTAAGCCGCGGGCTTTAAGCTCCTACAATGAGCAGTTCTTC. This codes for CASSKPRALSSYNEQFF. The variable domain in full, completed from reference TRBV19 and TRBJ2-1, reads DGGITQSPKYLFRKEGQNVTLSCEQNLNHDAMYWYRQDPGQGLRLIYYSQIVNDFQKGDIAEGYSVSREKKESFPLTVTSAQKNPTAFYLCASSKPRALSSYNEQFFGPGTRLTVL.

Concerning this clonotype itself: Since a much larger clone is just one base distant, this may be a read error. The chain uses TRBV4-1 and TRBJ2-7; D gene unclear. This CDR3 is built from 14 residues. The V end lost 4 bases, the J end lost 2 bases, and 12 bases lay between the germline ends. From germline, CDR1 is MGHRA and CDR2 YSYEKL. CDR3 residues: CASSPGVVTYEQYF. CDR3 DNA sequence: TGCGCCAGCAGCCCCGGAGTTGTGACCTACGAGCAGTACTTC.

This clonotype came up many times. CDR3 DNA: TGTGCCAGCAGTCGGGACAGGGGGAGTCATCAGCCCCAGCATTTT. Residues: CASSRDRGSHQPQHF. The J gene is TRBJ1-5, the V gene TRBV28, with TRBD1 matching 11 bases. This CDR3 spans 15 amino acids. From germline, CDR1 is MDHEN and CDR2 SYDVKM. V was pared by 5 bases and J by 5 bases, with 5 bases of the junction left unmatched.

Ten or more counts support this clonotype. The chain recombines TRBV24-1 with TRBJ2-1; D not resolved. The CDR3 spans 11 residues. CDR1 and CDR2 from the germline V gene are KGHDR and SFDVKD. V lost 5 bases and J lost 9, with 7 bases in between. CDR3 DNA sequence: TGTGCCACCAGTGGAGATTCTGAGCAGTTCTTC. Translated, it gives CATSGDSEQFF.